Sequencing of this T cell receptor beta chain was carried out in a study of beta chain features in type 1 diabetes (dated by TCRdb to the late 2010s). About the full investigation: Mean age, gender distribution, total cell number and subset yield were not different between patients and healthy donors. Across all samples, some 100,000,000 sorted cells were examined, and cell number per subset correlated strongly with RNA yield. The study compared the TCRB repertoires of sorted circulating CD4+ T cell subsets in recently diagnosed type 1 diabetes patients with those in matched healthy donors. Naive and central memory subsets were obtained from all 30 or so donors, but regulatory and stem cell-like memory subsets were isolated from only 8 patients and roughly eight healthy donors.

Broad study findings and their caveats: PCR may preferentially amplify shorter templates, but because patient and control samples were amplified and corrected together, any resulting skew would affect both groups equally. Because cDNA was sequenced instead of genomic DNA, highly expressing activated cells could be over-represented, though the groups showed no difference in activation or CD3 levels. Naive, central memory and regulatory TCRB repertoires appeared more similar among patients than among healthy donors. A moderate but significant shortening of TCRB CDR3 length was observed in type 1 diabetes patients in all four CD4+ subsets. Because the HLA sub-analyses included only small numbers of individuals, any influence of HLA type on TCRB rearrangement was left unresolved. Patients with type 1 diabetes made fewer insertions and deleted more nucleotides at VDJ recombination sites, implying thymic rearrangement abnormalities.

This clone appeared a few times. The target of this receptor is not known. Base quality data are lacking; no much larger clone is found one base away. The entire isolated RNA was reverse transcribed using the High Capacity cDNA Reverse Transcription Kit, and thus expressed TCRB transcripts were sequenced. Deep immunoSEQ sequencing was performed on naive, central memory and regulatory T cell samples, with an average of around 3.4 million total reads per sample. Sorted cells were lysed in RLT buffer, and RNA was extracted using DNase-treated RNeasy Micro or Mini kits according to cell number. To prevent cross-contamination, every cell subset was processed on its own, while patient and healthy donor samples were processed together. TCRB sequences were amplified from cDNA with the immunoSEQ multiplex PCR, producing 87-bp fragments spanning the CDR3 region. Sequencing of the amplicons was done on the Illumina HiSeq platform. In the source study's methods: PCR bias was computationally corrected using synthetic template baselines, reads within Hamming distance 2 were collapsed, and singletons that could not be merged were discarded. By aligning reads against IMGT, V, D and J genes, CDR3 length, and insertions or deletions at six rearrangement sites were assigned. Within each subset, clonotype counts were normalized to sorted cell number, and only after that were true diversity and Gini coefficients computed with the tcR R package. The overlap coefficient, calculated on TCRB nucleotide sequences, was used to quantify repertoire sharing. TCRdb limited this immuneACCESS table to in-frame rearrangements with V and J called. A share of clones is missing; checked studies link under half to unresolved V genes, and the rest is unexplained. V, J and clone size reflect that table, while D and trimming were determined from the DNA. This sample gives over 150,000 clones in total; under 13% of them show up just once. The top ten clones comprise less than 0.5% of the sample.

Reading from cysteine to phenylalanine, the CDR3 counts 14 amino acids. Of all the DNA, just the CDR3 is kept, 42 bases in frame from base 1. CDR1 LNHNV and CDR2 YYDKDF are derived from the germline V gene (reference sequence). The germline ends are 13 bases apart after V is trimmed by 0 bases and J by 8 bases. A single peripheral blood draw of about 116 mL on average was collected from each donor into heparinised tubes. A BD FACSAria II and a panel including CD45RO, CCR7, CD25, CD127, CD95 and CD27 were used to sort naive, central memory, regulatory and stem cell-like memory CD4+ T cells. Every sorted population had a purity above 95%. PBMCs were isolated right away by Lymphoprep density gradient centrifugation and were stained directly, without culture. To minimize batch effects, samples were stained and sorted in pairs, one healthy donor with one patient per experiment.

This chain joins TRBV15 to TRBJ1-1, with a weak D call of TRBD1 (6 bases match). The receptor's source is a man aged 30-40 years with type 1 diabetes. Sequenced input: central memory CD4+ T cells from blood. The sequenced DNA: TGTGCCACCAGCAGAGAGAATCGGGACAAAGAAGCTTTCTTT. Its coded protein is CATSRENRDKEAFF.